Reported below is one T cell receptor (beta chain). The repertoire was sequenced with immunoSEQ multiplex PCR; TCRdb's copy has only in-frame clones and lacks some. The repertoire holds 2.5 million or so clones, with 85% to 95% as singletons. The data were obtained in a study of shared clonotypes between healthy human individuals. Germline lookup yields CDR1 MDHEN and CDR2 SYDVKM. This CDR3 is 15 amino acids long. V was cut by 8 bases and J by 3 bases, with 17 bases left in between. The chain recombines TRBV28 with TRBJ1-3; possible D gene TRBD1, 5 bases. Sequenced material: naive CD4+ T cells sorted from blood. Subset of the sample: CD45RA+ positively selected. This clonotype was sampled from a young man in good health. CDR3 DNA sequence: TGTGCCAGCTATCAGGGTGGCTCGGGTGGAAACACCATATATTTT. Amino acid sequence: CASYQGGSGGNTIYF. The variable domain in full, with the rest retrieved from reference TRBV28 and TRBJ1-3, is DVKVTQSSRYLVKRTGEKVFLECVQDMDHENMFWYRQDPGLGLRLIYFSYDVKMKEKGDIPEGYSVSREKKERFSLILESASTNQTSMYLCASYQGGSGGNTIYFGEGSWLTVV.